A single sample is the source of the 9 T cell receptor beta chains below, sequenced in a study of blood T cell repertoires in COVID-19. Method: immunoSEQ multiplex PCR; TCRdb's copy keeps in-frame clones and lacks some. The sample yields approximately 89,000 clones, 70% to 80% seen once. Specimen: peripheral blood. These receptors were taken from a human donor in a cohort sampled during active COVID-19.

The rearrangement links TRBV10-3 to TRBJ1-1; D is ambiguous. The CDR3 totals 13 residues. Trimming cost V 7 bases and J 6 bases, with 15 bases left between them. The germline V gene has CDR1 ENHRY and CDR2 SYGVKD. As DNA, the CDR3 is TGTGCCATCAAGGCAGGTGAGGAGGCTGAAGCTTTCTTT. This codes for CAIKAGEEAEAFF.

This clone was counted only a few times. The chain is built from TRBV21-1 and TRBJ2-1; the table's TRBD2 call for D was not verified on the DNA. TRBV21-1 is deemed a pseudogene. CDR3 size: 14 residues. Here the CDR3 reads CAGRTSGRNWEQFF. CDR3 DNA: TGTGCCGGTCGGACTAGCGGGAGGAATTGGGAGCAGTTCTTC.

V usage is TRBV28 and J usage is TRBJ2-7; TRBD1 matches at 10 bases. CDR3 length: 14 amino acids. Looked up from germline, CDR1 is MDHEN and CDR2 is SYDVKM. V dropped 6 bases and J dropped 4; count of bases not matched to a gene: 6. CDR3 loop: CASSRTGGTYEQYF. The DNA of the CDR3 is TGTGCCAGCAGCCGGACAGGGGGTACTTACGAGCAGTACTTC.

The chain is built from TRBV5-1 and TRBJ2-1; the match to TRBD2 covers 10 bases. After removal of 0 bases from V and 5 bases from J, the junction contained 5 bases not matched to a gene. Germline values: CDR1 SGHRS, CDR2 YFSETQ. The length of the CDR3 is 16 residues. CDR3 coding DNA: TGCGCCAGCAGCTTGGCCGGACTAGCGGCGAACAATGAGCAGTTCTTC. It yields the protein CASSLAGLAANNEQFF.

The chain links TRBV2 to TRBJ1-1; 8 bases are a match to TRBD1. V dropped 3 bases and J dropped 5; count of bases not matched to a gene: 5. Germline CDR1 and CDR2: SNHLY and FYNNEI. The CDR3 runs 14 residues. This CDR3 is CASSEDRVITEAFF. The CDR3 nucleotides read TGTGCCAGCAGTGAGGACAGGGTGATAACTGAAGCTTTCTTT.

This rearrangement joins TRBV4-3 to TRBJ1-4, with 12 bases identical to TRBD1. The CDR3 is 16 amino acids. V shed 0 bases and J 10 bases; nucleotides not matched to a gene: 6. Germline CDR1 reads LGHNA; CDR2 reads YSLEER. The DNA for the CDR3 is TGCGCCAGCAGCCAAGATTTGGGACAGGGGGCTCTAAAACTGTTTTTT. This codes for CASSQDLGQGALKLFF.

The J gene is TRBJ2-3, the V gene TRBV15; 7 bases map to TRBD2. The CDR3 has 16 amino acids. The ends lost 3 bases at V and 3 bases at J; junction bases unmatched: 9. The germline gives CDR1 LNHNV, CDR2 YYDKDF (reference sequence). In nucleotides, the CDR3 is TGTGCCACCAGCAGGAAGCGGGACCTCTCTACAGATACGCAGTATTTT. Its protein product is CATSRKRDLSTDTQYF.

V gene TRBV6-6 combines with J gene TRBJ2-2, with 9 bases aligning to TRBD2. CDR1 and CDR2 from the germline V gene are MNHNY and SVGAGI (reference sequence). V dropped 5 bases and J dropped 3; count of bases not matched to a gene: 4. The CDR3 is 15 amino acids. CDR3 DNA: TGTGCCAGCAGTCTTAGCGGGAGCGACACCGGGGAGCTGTTTTTT. Its protein is CASSLSGSDTGELFF.

This clone was seen once. The chain has TRBV9 and TRBJ2-1, with 9 nucleotides matching TRBD1. The CDR3 contains 19 residues. CDR1 and CDR2 (germline): SGDLS, YYNGEE. The V gene end was trimmed by 0 bases and the J gene end by 0 bases; junction bases not matched to a gene: 10. The chain's CDR3 is CASSVGLGQGSSSYNEQFF. The CDR3, as DNA: TGTGCCAGCAGCGTAGGTTTGGGACAGGGCTCGAGCTCCTACAATGAGCAGTTCTTC.